One sample yielded the 30 T cell receptor beta chains listed below, sequenced in a study of early T cells in non-severe SARS-CoV-2 infection (dated by TCRdb to 2020 to 2022). The library was produced with 5' RACE. The sequencer listed for this sample is NextSeq 500. Clones were called with MiXCR by TCRdb after fastp trimmed the public reads at Q25, and only in-frame beta chains were retained. Each CDR3 protein gets just one entry, which takes the most common genes and DNA from the rows behind it. This sample has 85,000 to 90,000 distinct CDR3 sequences in its table, and about an eighth of those were observed once. The leading ten clones occupy about 6.7% of the sample. Sample: whole blood. The receptors stem from an adult who was a healthcare worker with PCR-confirmed SARS-CoV-2 infection or an uninfected control (not recorded which).

This clonotype was observed a few times. The chain couples TRBV28 to TRBJ2-1, with 12 bases fitting TRBD2. The CDR3 consists of 17 residues. Germline trimming cut 6 bases from V and 8 bases from J; bases unmatched to any gene: 14. Germline loops: CDR1 MDHEN, CDR2 SYDVKM. CDR3 in amino acids: CASSPQLAGGPTDEQFF. The CDR3 coding sequence is TGTGCCAGCAGCCCCCAACTAGCGGGAGGCCCTACCGATGAGCAGTTCTTC. Combining the CDR3 with reference TRBV28 and TRBJ2-1 gives the whole variable domain DVKVTQSSRYLVKRTGEKVFLECVQDMDHENMFWYRQDPGLGLRLIYFSYDVKMKEKGDIPEGYSVSREKKERFSLILESASTNQTSMYLCASSPQLAGGPTDEQFFGPGTRLTVL.

The V call is TRBV5-1, the J call TRBJ2-5; D uncertain. Looked up from germline, CDR1 is SGHRS and CDR2 is YFSETQ. The CDR3 loop spans 12 amino acids. V lost 4 bases and J lost 4, with 8 bases in between. The CDR3 is CASSPEVETQYF. The CDR3 DNA reads as TGCGCCAGCAGCCCAGAGGTAGAGACCCAGTACTTC.

Ten or more counts support this clonotype. V and J are TRBV7-9 and TRBJ2-3; a possible D gene is TRBD2 (5 bases). The CDR3 is 16 amino acids. V lost 2 bases to trimming and J lost 1 base, with 13 bases between them. In germline, CDR1 is SEHNR, CDR2 FQNEAQ (reference sequence). The CDR3 nucleotides are TGTGCCAGCAGCTTATTTCGGGGTGGTCGCACAGATACGCAGTATTTT. It specifies CASSLFRGGRTDTQYF.

This clonotype came up many times. This sequence joins TRBV27 and TRBJ2-7; maybe TRBD1 (6 bases). Trimming left V 5 bases short and J 0 bases short, with 11 bases between. The CDR3 is 14 amino acids. The germline gives CDR1 MNHEY, CDR2 SMNVEV (reference sequence). CDR3 DNA sequence: TGTGCCAGCAGTCCCACAGGGTTCTCCTACGAGCAGTACTTC. Its translation: CASSPTGFSYEQYF.

This clonotype was observed at least ten times. The chain recombines TRBV28 with TRBJ2-3, with D tentatively TRBD1 (5 bases). V lost 2 bases and J lost 6, with 15 bases in between. The CDR3 totals 15 residues. Germline-derived CDR1 and CDR2 are MDHEN and SYDVKM. The CDR3 here is CASSLIDRPSDTQYF. In nucleotides, the CDR3 is TGTGCCAGCAGTTTAATCGACAGACCCAGCGATACGCAGTATTTT.

The rearrangement links TRBV28 to TRBJ1-1; perhaps TRBD1 as D (6 bases). The V end was cut by 5 bases, the J end by 1 base, with 23 bases between. The CDR3 extends over 18 amino acids. Germline assignment: CDR1 MDHEN and CDR2 SYDVKM. The CDR3 loop is CASSPKALNRVGNTEAFF. CDR3 sequence (DNA): TGTGCCAGCAGTCCTAAGGCGCTTAACAGGGTCGGGAACACTGAAGCTTTCTTT.

The gene calls are TRBV19 and TRBJ1-6, with D perhaps matching TRBD1 (5 bases). Trimming shortened V by 9 bases and J by 7 bases, and 16 bases separated the two germline ends. The CDR3 runs to 14 residues. From germline, CDR1 is LNHDA and CDR2 SQIVND (reference sequence). The CDR3 bases are TGTGCCAGCTCGTACGGGGGGGGAAATTCACCCCTCCACTTT. This codes for CASSYGGGNSPLHF. Using reference TRBV19 and TRBJ1-6 for the parts outside the CDR3, the full variable domain is DGGITQSPKYLFRKEGQNVTLSCEQNLNHDAMYWYRQDPGQGLRLIYYSQIVNDFQKGDIAEGYSVSREKKESFPLTVTSAQKNPTAFYLCASSYGGGNSPLHFGNGTRLTVT.

The rearrangement links TRBV5-1 to TRBJ1-1; 8 bases align to TRBD1. V gave up 4 bases and J gave up 5 bases; unmatched junction bases: 13. CDR3 length equals 16 residues. Germline CDR1 and CDR2: SGHRS and YFSETQ. The CDR3: CASSVTPWTGRTEAFF. CDR3 DNA sequence: TGCGCCAGCAGCGTAACCCCCTGGACAGGGCGTACTGAAGCTTTCTTT.

The rearrangement links TRBV27 to TRBJ2-5; 9 bases fit TRBD1. This CDR3 contains 15 residues. The V and J ends lost 6 bases and 0 bases, in that order; junction bases with no gene match: 5. CDR1 and CDR2 from the germline V gene are MNHEY and SMNVEV (reference sequence). CDR3 DNA sequence: TGTGCCAGCAGGGAAGGGACAGGGTACCAAGAGACCCAGTACTTC. Protein product: CASREGTGYQETQYF.

This clonotype appeared a few times. The chain joins TRBV7-9 to TRBJ2-2, with D hard to call. The CDR3 is 13 amino acids. Germline CDR1 reads SEHNR; CDR2 reads FQNEAQ (reference sequence). Trimming removed 8 bases from V and 8 bases from J, with 15 bases in between. The chain's CDR3 is CASFVPPRGELFF. The CDR3 bases are TGTGCCAGCTTCGTCCCACCAAGAGGGGAGCTGTTTTTT. Filled out from reference TRBV7-9 and TRBJ2-2, the complete variable domain reads DTGVSQNPRHKITKRGQNVTFRCDPISEHNRLYWYRQTLGQGPEFLTYFQNEAQLEKSRLLSDRFSAERPKGSFSTLEIQRTEQGDSAMYLCASFVPPRGELFFGEGSRLTVL.

The chain employs TRBV5-1 and TRBJ2-1; 9 nucleotides match TRBD1. V gave up 4 bases and J gave up 6 bases; unmatched junction bases: 5. The CDR3 contains 14 residues. Germline assignment: CDR1 SGHRS and CDR2 YFSETQ. The CDR3 nucleotides are TGCGCCAGCAGCGAGACGGACAGGGGCAATGAGCAGTTCTTC. Its protein product is CASSETDRGNEQFF. Together with reference TRBV5-1 and TRBJ2-1, the CDR3 gives the full variable domain: KAGVTQTPRYLIKTRGQQVTLSCSPISGHRSVSWYQQTPGQGLQFLFEYFSETQRNKGNFPGRFSGRQFSNSRSEMNVSTLELGDSALYLCASSETDRGNEQFFGPGTRLTVL.

This clonotype was counted between two and nine times. This rearrangement joins TRBV19 to TRBJ2-7; TRBD1 agrees at 11 bases. The CDR3 runs to 15 residues. V gave up 3 bases and J gave up 3 bases; unmatched junction bases: 4. Germline V gene lookup returns CDR1 LNHDA and CDR2 SQIVND (reference sequence). CDR3 residues: CASSIVGTGGYEQYF. The CDR3 DNA reads TGTGCCAGTAGTATCGTAGGGACAGGGGGCTACGAGCAGTACTTC.

This clonotype was seen a few times. The rearrangement uses TRBV5-1 and TRBJ2-5; a possible D gene is TRBD1 (5 bases). V was pared by 2 bases and J by 3 bases, with 8 bases between. This CDR3 is 13 amino acids long. CDR1 is SGHRS and CDR2 is YFSETQ in the germline V gene. CDR3 sequence: CASSFQGEETQYF. In nucleotides, the CDR3 is TGCGCCAGCAGCTTTCAGGGTGAAGAGACCCAGTACTTC.

The rearrangement links TRBV6-1 to TRBJ2-7; D not certain. The V end was cut by 0 bases, the J end by 7 bases, with 4 bases between. Germline lookup yields CDR1 MNHNS and CDR2 SASEGT. The CDR3 loop spans 11 amino acids. The CDR3: CASSEAREQYF. The CDR3 nucleotides are TGTGCCAGCAGTGAAGCGAGGGAGCAGTACTTC.

The table lists this clonotype with a few counts. The J gene is TRBJ2-7, the V gene TRBV30; 8 bases are shared with TRBD1. The CDR3 loop spans 15 amino acids. V lost 2 bases to trimming and J lost 6 bases; unmatched junction nucleotides: 12. Looked up from germline, CDR1 is GTSNPN and CDR2 is SVGIG (reference sequence). The CDR3 DNA sequence: TGTGCCTGGAGTACGTCGTCAGGGGGCTACACCGAGCAGTACTTC. As protein: CAWSTSSGGYTEQYF.

This clonotype was found many times. V is TRBV7-9 and J is TRBJ2-1; perhaps TRBD1 as D (6 bases). The ends were cut back, 6 bases at V and 6 bases at J, with 18 bases in the middle. This CDR3 spans 15 amino acids. Germline V gene sequence: CDR1 SEHNR, CDR2 FQNEAQ (reference sequence). CDR3 protein: CASRTQGLGVNEQFF. In DNA, the CDR3 is TGTGCCAGCAGGACACAGGGTCTCGGGGTCAATGAGCAGTTCTTC.

V is TRBV7-2 and J is TRBJ2-5; TRBD1 or TRBD2 may be the D gene (5 bases each). The CDR3 extends over 17 amino acids. V was pared by 3 bases and J by 5 bases, with 22 bases between. Looked up from germline, CDR1 is SGHTA and CDR2 is FQGNSA. DNA for the CDR3: TGTGCCAGCAGCTTCCCTAGCTCGAGCAGGGTCGGCGAGACCCAGTACTTC. Amino acids: CASSFPSSSRVGETQYF. Looking up the rest from reference TRBV7-2 and TRBJ2-5 gives the full variable domain: GAGVSQSPSNKVTEKGKDVELRCDPISGHTALYWYRQSLGQGLEFLIYFQGNSAPDKSGLPSDRFSAERTGGSVSTLTIQRTQQEDSAVYLCASSFPSSSRVGETQYFGPGTRLLVL.

This clonotype appeared many times. The V gene is TRBV9, the J gene TRBJ2-5, with TRBD2 as a possible D gene (6 bases). This CDR3 spans 14 amino acids. The germline V gene encodes CDR1 SGDLS and CDR2 YYNGEE. With 4 bases removed from V and 5 bases from J, the gap between germline ends came to 15 bases. CDR3 region: CASSPSTGVETQYF. The CDR3 coding sequence is TGTGCCAGCAGCCCTAGCACGGGAGTTGAGACCCAGTACTTC.

The chain uses TRBV5-1 and TRBJ2-6; D is perhaps TRBD1 (5 bases). Germline lookup yields CDR1 SGHRS and CDR2 YFSETQ. The CDR3 is 19 residues long. The V and J ends lost 4 bases and 1 base respectively, with 21 bases between them. For the CDR3, the DNA is TGCGCCAGCAGCCTCCAGGGTACCCTTGGCGAATCTGGGGCCAACGTCCTGACTTTC. This encodes CASSLQGTLGESGANVLTF.

This clonotype has at least ten counts. The chain combines TRBV28 with TRBJ1-1; maybe TRBD1 (5 bases). Germline values: CDR1 MDHEN, CDR2 SYDVKM. Trimming cost V 6 bases and J 8 bases, with 19 bases left between them. The CDR3 spans 14 residues. CDR3 DNA: TGTGCCAGCAGAACTCAGGGAAAGGTGGGGGAAGCTTTCTTT. Amino acids: CASRTQGKVGEAFF.

V gene TRBV7-2 combines with J gene TRBJ1-6; no definite D call. Trimming pared 3 bases from V and 5 bases from J, leaving 8 bases between. The germline V gene encodes CDR1 SGHTA and CDR2 FQGNSA. This CDR3 contains 14 residues. The CDR3 DNA is TGTGCCAGCAGCTTTGGCACCAATAATTCACCCCTCCACTTT. Its translation: CASSFGTNNSPLHF.

The chain is built from TRBV10-1 and TRBJ1-2; no clear D. The CDR3 is 15 residues long. V was pared by 0 bases and J by 1 base, with 9 bases between. Germline CDR1 and CDR2: WNHNN and SYGVQD (reference sequence). CDR3 DNA: TGCGCCAGCAGTGAGTCGTTGAGTATTAACTATGGCTACACCTTC. Translation: CASSESLSINYGYTF.

This sequence joins TRBV20-1 and TRBJ2-7; D perhaps matches TRBD1 (6 bases). Between the trimmed V and J ends, which lost 0 bases and 6 bases, there was a span of 9 bases. CDR1 and CDR2 (germline): DFQATT, SNEGSKA (reference sequence). This CDR3 has 12 residues. In DNA form, the CDR3 reads TGCAGTGCTAGAGATATAGGGGGCGAGCAGTACTTC. Its translation: CSARDIGGEQYF.

This clonotype was picked up many times. V is TRBV4-1 and J is TRBJ2-7; D may be TRBD1 or TRBD2 (5 bases each). Trimming took off 1 base at V and 2 bases at J, with 15 bases between the two ends. Germline CDR1 is MGHRA and CDR2 is YSYEKL. The CDR3 covers 16 residues. CDR3 DNA sequence: TGCGCCAGCAGCCAAGGGGGCCGGCCGGGAACCTACGAGCAGTACTTC. Translation gives CASSQGGRPGTYEQYF.

This clonotype has a count of ten or more. The chain links TRBV7-3 to TRBJ2-3; TRBD2 aligns across 7 bases. V trimming: 5 bases; J trimming: 0 bases; junction bases outside the gene matches: 5. This CDR3 spans 15 amino acids. Germline loops: CDR1 SGHTA, CDR2 FQGTGA. CDR3 region: CASSASGISTDTQYF. The CDR3 coding sequence is TGTGCCAGCAGCGCTAGCGGTATTAGCACAGATACGCAGTATTTT.

This clonotype was seen a few times. The chain is built from TRBV10-3 and TRBJ1-2; 7 nucleotides agree with TRBD1. This CDR3 comprises 15 residues. V shed 4 bases and J 4 bases; nucleotides not matched to a gene: 9. Germline V gene sequence: CDR1 ENHRY, CDR2 SYGVKD. The CDR3 loop reads CAISGGQRGGYGYTF. CDR3 coding DNA: TGTGCCATCAGTGGGGGACAGCGGGGCGGCTATGGCTACACCTTC.

This chain uses TRBV12-3 or TRBV12-4 with TRBJ2-5, with TRBD2 identical over 9 bases. The V segment lost 7 bases and the J segment 3 bases; nucleotides outside the gene matches: 9. The CDR3 contains 15 residues. CDR3 amino acids: CASTSGLAGKETQYF. In DNA, the CDR3 is TGTGCCAGCACATCGGGACTAGCAGGGAAAGAGACCCAGTACTTC.

The chain is built from TRBV28 and TRBJ1-1, with D possibly being TRBD1 (6 bases). CDR3 length: 15 residues. CDR1 and CDR2 (germline): MDHEN, SYDVKM. Between the trimmed V and J ends, which lost 10 bases and 5 bases, there was a span of 23 bases. This chain's CDR3 is CANTPSKGEGTEAFF. The CDR3 DNA sequence: TGTGCCAACACTCCCTCGAAGGGGGAAGGAACTGAAGCTTTCTTT.

There are many counts of this clonotype. The chain combines TRBV7-6 with TRBJ2-1; a weak D match, TRBD2 (5 bases). V dropped 1 base and J dropped 2 bases, with 9 bases sitting between them. From germline, CDR1 is SGHVS and CDR2 FNYEAQ. CDR3 length: 15 amino acids. CDR3 amino acids: CASSLGSGPYNEQFF. The CDR3 bases are TGTGCCAGCAGCTTAGGGAGCGGACCCTACAATGAGCAGTTCTTC.

The V call is TRBV12-5, the J call TRBJ2-3, with 7 bases lining up with TRBD2. V lost 7 bases, J lost 5 bases, and 9 bases stayed unmatched. The CDR3 has 14 residues. CDR1 LGHNT and CDR2 FRNRAP come from the germline V gene. The CDR3 reads CASVRGGSGDTQYF. DNA of the CDR3: TGTGCTAGTGTTCGGGGCGGGAGTGGAGATACGCAGTATTTT.